The sequence of this T cell receptor (beta chain) was determined in a study of glioma-infiltrating T cells after dendritic cell vaccination. This CDR3 has 14 amino acids. V shed 5 bases and J shed 4 bases, with 14 bases lying between them. Germline V gives CDR1 LNHDA, CDR2 SQIVND (reference sequence). Described time point: after dendritic cell vaccination, including at tumor progression/relapse. All glioblastoma patients lacked an isocitrate dehydrogenase mutation. PBMC sampling occurred before vaccination, two weeks after the third dose, and at progression. TCRB CDR3 was amplified from 2 ug genomic DNA or less. Primers: 60 V beta forward and 13 J beta reverse. The table came from immunoSEQ multiplex PCR; TCRdb's copy has only in-frame clones and leaves some out. Of 70,000 to 95,000 clones listed, around 87% are singletons.

This receptor was obtained from a human donor with glioblastoma. The chain employs TRBV19 and TRBJ1-2, with D perhaps TRBD1 (5 bases). Sequences were derived from blood, sampled after dendritic cell vaccination. CDR3 sequence: CASSVAGTVYGYTF. Written as DNA, the CDR3 is TGTGCCAGTAGTGTCGCAGGGACTGTCTATGGCTACACCTTC.